Listed below are T cell receptor beta chains from one sample, sequenced in a study of regulatory T cells in long-lasting Graves disease. TCRdb processed the multiplex PCR reads anew with MiXCR; each CDR3 protein has one entry. Among roughly 380,000 distinct CDR3 sequences listed, roughly a sixth were seen once. These data were likewise used in another study, on T cells in Graves' hyperthyroidism and ophthalmopathy.

The sample in question was peripheral blood mononuclear cells (PBMCs), obtained at new diagnosis, from a patient treated with antithyroid drugs. Receptors were obtained from a man between 35 and 55 years old with Graves disease. CDR3s include the opening cysteine and the closing phenylalanine or tryptophan. The D gene is left open where the match is weak. Some rows mark clone size as missing; the rest say once, few, many or name a class of expanded clone.

d_call j_call clone_size v_call cdr3_nt cdr3_aa
TRBD1 TRBJ1-1 few TRBV6-4 TGTGCCAGCAGTGGCTATGACAGGGGTGGAACTGAAGCTTTCTTT CASSGYDRGGTEAFF
TRBD1 TRBJ2-5 many TRBV30 TGTGCCTGGACTTTTGGGGACAGCGTCCAGGAGACCCAGTACTTC CAWTFGDSVQETQYF
TRBD1 TRBJ1-1 few TRBV20-1 TGCAGTGCTAGAGATCTATTCCAGGGGGCGGGTAAGAACACTGAAGCTTTCTTT CSARDLFQGAGKNTEAFF
. TRBJ2-7 many TRBV3-1 TGTGCCAGCAGTCAAGATACAGGCTACGAGCAGTACTTC CASSQDTGYEQYF
. TRBJ2-2 . TRBV6-1 TGTGCCAGCAAAGCGGGTCTCGGGGAGCTGTTTTTT CASKAGLGELFF
TRBD1 TRBJ1-6 few TRBV5-6 TGTGCCAGCAGCTTGGTGACAGGGGGAAATTCACCCCTCCACTTT CASSLVTGGNSPLHF
. TRBJ2-5 . TRBV24-1 TGTGCCACCAGTGACGGTTTTGGGGAGACCCAGTACTTC CATSDGFGETQYF
. TRBJ1-3 few TRBV5-1 TGCGCCAGCAGCTTAAATTTCTGGTCGGCGGGGTCTGGAAACACCATATATTTT CASSLNFWSAGSGNTIYF
. TRBJ1-1 . TRBV20-1 TGCAGTGCTAGGGGGGGAAGGGAAGCTTTCTTT CSARGGREAFF
TRBD2 TRBJ2-5 . TRBV20-1 TGCAGTGCTAGAATACAGCGGGGGGGCATAGAGACCCAGTACTTC CSARIQRGGIETQYF
. TRBJ1-5 many TRBV28 TGTGCCAGCAGTTTAAAGTTCAGGGTTATAGATCAGCCCCAGCATTTT CASSLKFRVIDQPQHF
TRBD2 TRBJ2-1 . TRBV20-1 TGCAGTGCTATAACTAGCGGGGGATACTACAATGAGCAGTTCTTC CSAITSGGYYNEQFF
. TRBJ2-1 many TRBV5-4 TGTGCCAGCAGGAGGGAGGATGAGCAGTTCTTC CASRREDEQFF
. TRBJ1-6 few TRBV28 TGTGCCAGCAGTTTGGGGGGTTATTCACCCCTCCACTTT CASSLGGYSPLHF
TRBD1 TRBJ2-7 many TRBV7-3 TGTGCCAGCAGCGCACGACAGGGCTACGAGCAGTACTTC CASSARQGYEQYF
. TRBJ2-1 many TRBV3-2 TGTGCCAGCAGCCAAGGGCCCCCAGGGAGGGACGATGAGCAGTTCTTC CASSQGPPGRDDEQFF
TRBD1 TRBJ2-7 many TRBV6-1 TGTGCCAGCAGCGAGAGTCCGGGACAGTCCCACGAGCAGTACTTC CASSESPGQSHEQYF
TRBD1 TRBJ2-2 few TRBV20-1 TGCAGTGCTAGGAGAGGGACAGTGGGCACCGGGGAGCTGTTTTTT CSARRGTVGTGELFF
TRBD1 TRBJ2-5 many TRBV24-1 TGTGCCACCAGTGGGGCAGGGGGAAAAGAGACCCAGTACTTC CATSGAGGKETQYF
. TRBJ1-1 few TRBV7-3 TGTGCCAGCAGCTTAACGGGGGTTGGGGCCCGGGGTGAAGCTTTCTTT CASSLTGVGARGEAFF
. TRBJ1-2 . TRBV3-1 TGTGCCAGCAGCCAAGGACAGCAAACTAACTATGGCTACACCTTC CASSQGQQTNYGYTF
. TRBJ2-7 . TRBV28 TGTGCCAGCAGTTTCCCCGGGACCCCCTACGAGCAGTACTTC CASSFPGTPYEQYF
. TRBJ1-2 . TRBV12-3/TRBV12-4 TGTGCCAGCAGTTCCAGGGTTGAGTATGGCTACACCTTC CASSSRVEYGYTF
TRBD1 TRBJ2-1 many TRBV5-1 TGCGCCAGCAGCCCGCGGTTGGGGACAGGGGGCTTGGAGCAGTTCTTC CASSPRLGTGGLEQFF
. TRBJ1-4 . TRBV9 TGTGCCAGCAGCGTGGGCGAAAAACTGTTTTTT CASSVGEKLFF
. TRBJ1-1 . TRBV28 TGTGCCAGCGAACCGAACAGGGATCATTCTGAAGCTTTCTTT CASEPNRDHSEAFF
. TRBJ1-1 many TRBV2 TGTGCCAGCACTGGAGACAGGTTCACTGAAGCTTTCTTT CASTGDRFTEAFF
TRBD1 TRBJ2-7 many TRBV6-9 TGTGCCAGCAGTTGGACAGGGTACGGAGAGCAGTACTTC CASSWTGYGEQYF
TRBD1 TRBJ2-5 few TRBV20-1 TGCAGTGCTCCCCCGACAGGGAGAGAGACCCAGTACTTC CSAPPTGRETQYF
TRBD2 TRBJ2-3 . TRBV9 TGTGCCAGCAGCAAATCTAGCGGTTCCACAGATACGCAGTATTTT CASSKSSGSTDTQYF
. TRBJ2-7 many TRBV2 TGTGCCAGCAGTGCCTCGAAATACGAGCAGTACTTC CASSASKYEQYF
. TRBJ2-3 many TRBV20-1 TGCAGTGCTAGAGCCCCCCTCTTGGGCACAGATACGCAGTATTTT CSARAPLLGTDTQYF
. TRBJ1-2 . TRBV6-1 TGTGCCAGCAAACTGACGGTAGCTAACTATGGCTACACCTTC CASKLTVANYGYTF
. TRBJ2-5 . TRBV5-4 TGTGCCAGCAGTGTTCCCAGCCAAGAGACCCAGTACTTC CASSVPSQETQYF
. TRBJ1-4 . TRBV5-1 TGCGCCAGCAGCATCACAGGAGAGGCGAGGCTGTTTTTT CASSITGEARLFF
TRBD1 TRBJ2-7 many TRBV7-2 TGTGCCAGCAGCCCCCGGGACAGATTCTGGGAGCAGTACTTC CASSPRDRFWEQYF
. TRBJ1-1 many TRBV10-2 TGCGCCGGGGCAAGTCGGCAAAACACTGAAGCTTTCTTT CAGASRQNTEAFF
TRBD1 TRBJ1-6 many TRBV12-5 TGTGCTAGTGGTTTGGTACCCGGGACAGCAGGATCACCCCTCCACTTT CASGLVPGTAGSPLHF
TRBD1 TRBJ1-2 few TRBV5-1 TGCGCCACCTTCGCCGGGACAGGGGGCCTATCTAACTATGGCTACACCTTC CATFAGTGGLSNYGYTF
. TRBJ2-3 many TRBV7-9 TGTGCCAGCAGAGATAGCGGTCGGCGCACAGATACGCAGTATTTT CASRDSGRRTDTQYF
. TRBJ1-1 many TRBV5-1 TGCGCCAGCAGCACCTCTCCGGGGGGCACTGAAGCTTTCTTT CASSTSPGGTEAFF